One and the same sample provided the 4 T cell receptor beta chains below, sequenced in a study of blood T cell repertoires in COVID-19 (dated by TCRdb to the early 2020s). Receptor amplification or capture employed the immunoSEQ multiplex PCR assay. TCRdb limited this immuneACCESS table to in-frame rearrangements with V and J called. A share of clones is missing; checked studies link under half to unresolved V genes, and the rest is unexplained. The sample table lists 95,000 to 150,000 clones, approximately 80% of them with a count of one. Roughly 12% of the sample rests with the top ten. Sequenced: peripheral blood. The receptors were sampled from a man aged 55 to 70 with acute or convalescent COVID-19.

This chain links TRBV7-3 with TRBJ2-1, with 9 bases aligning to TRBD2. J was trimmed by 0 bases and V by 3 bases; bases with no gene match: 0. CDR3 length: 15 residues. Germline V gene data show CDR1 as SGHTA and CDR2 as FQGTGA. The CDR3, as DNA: TGTGCCAGCAGCTTTAGCGGGAGCTCCTACAATGAGCAGTTCTTC. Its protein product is CASSFSGSSYNEQFF.

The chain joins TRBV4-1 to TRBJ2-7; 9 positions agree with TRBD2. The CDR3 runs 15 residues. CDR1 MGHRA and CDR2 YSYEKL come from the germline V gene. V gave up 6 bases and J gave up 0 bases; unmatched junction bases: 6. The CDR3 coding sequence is TGCGCCAGCAGTACTCCGGGACTAGCCTCCTACGAGCAGTACTTC. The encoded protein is CASSTPGLASYEQYF.

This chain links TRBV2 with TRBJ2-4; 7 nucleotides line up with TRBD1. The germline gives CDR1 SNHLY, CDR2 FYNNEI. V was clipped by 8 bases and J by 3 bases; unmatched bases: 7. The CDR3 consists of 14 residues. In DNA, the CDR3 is TGTGCCAGCCGACAGGGCGGAGGCAAAAACATTCAGTACTTC. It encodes CASRQGGGKNIQYF.

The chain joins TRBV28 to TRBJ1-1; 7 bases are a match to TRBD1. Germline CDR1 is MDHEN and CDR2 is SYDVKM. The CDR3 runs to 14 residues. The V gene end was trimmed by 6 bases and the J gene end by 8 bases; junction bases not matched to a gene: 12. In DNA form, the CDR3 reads TGTGCCAGCAGAAAGACAGGGACATTCGCAGAAGCTTTCTTT. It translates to CASRKTGTFAEAFF.